This T cell receptor beta chain was sequenced for a study of T cell repertoires in cytomegalovirus infection. Whole-study findings and limits: What dominated the ex vivo response were HLA-C-restricted CMV-specific TCR beta clonotypes.

One entry per CDR3 protein, called by TCRdb with MiXCR from the reads. The sample yields around 47,000 distinct CDR3 sequences, around 19% seen once. Of note for this clonotype: As yet, its antigen is unknown.

Specimen: CD8+ T cells from cultured PBMCs, collected from culture after CMV antigen stimulation. The receptor comes from a human donor in good health (CMV status not recorded). Some clones in this sample may be carry-over from other donors' samples.

Here the CDR3 reads CASITSTEAGYTF. Written as DNA, the CDR3 is TGTGCCAGCATCACTTCCACTGAGGCTGGCTACACCTTC. The chain links TRBV12-3 or TRBV12-4 to TRBJ1-2, with D unclear. Deletions cut 7 bases from V and 7 bases from J, with 16 bases between. The CDR3 contains 13 residues.